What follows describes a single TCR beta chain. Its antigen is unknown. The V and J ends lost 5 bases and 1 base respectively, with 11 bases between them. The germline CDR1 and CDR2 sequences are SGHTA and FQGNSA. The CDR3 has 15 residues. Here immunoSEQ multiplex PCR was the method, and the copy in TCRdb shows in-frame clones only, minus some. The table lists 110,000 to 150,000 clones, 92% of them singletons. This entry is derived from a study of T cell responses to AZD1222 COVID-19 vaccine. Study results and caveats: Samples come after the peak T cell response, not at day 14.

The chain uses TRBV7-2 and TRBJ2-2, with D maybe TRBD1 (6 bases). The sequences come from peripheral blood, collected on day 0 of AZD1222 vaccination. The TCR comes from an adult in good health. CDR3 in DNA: TGTGCCAGCAGCACCAGACAGGAGAACACCGGGGAGCTGTTTTTT. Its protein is CASSTRQENTGELFF.